The present T cell receptor (beta chain) was sequenced within a study of human T cells and chemical hapten exposure. About the study: Per-sample TCR yield variability stemmed mainly from small pooled library volume differences. General study findings and limits: Sensitization with DPC brought no change to TCRs above 1 in 1000 in frequency.

Total RNA was isolated from whole blood that had not been fractionated. The CDR3 has 14 residues. V dropped 11 bases and J dropped 15 bases, with 29 bases sitting between them. The V gene's germline CDR1 is ENHRY and CDR2 SYGVKD. The library labeled individual cDNA molecules by adding unique molecular identifiers to them. As originally analysed: From about 22,000 to 700,000 TCRs were found per sample, with a median of approximately 92,000. In TCRdb, the reads were re-called with MiXCR into one record per CDR3 protein. The authors' filters were not applied to this entry. Among about 120,000 distinct CDR3 sequences listed, approximately 9.3% were seen once. The table lists this clonotype with many counts. Its specificity is not known.

The sample comprised whole blood. This sequence was found in a human donor in good health. Some clones in this sample may be carry-over from other donors' samples. V and J are TRBV10-3 and TRBJ2-4, with D possibly TRBD1 on 5 matching bases. The CDR3 loop reads CAAQSRVDAELAYF. The CDR3 DNA sequence: TGTGCCGCACAAAGCAGGGTGGACGCTGAATTAGCGTACTTC.